These T cell receptor beta chains were read from a single sample in a study of long-term antiretroviral therapy in people with HIV. The data were produced by immunoSEQ multiplex PCR, yet TCRdb's version contains in-frame clones alone and is incomplete. This repertoire shows over 25,000 clones, 97% found once; its top ten account for less than 2.5%. Here the sequenced sample was unsorted PBMCs, taken 7.6 years after starting antiretroviral therapy. All receptors come from a man aged 25-45 years with HIV. Each CDR3 is given with its conserved first and last residue. Fields, in order: CDR3 DNA, CDR3 protein, clone size, V gene, J gene, D gene. The D gene is left open where the match is weak. Expanded clones are given a class, and other clones once, few, many or no size at all.

TGTGCCAGCAGCTCGGGACAGACCTATGGCTACACCTTC	CASSSGQTYGYTF	.	TRBV5-6	TRBJ1-2	TRBD1
TGTGCCAGCAGTGAAGCCGTGCTTGGGTATGAGCAGTTCTTC	CASSEAVLGYEQFF	once	TRBV2	TRBJ2-1	.
TGTGCCAGTAGTACCACAACAGGGTCCCGCAATCAGCCCCAGCATTTT	CASSTTTGSRNQPQHF	.	TRBV19	TRBJ1-5	.
TGTGCCAGCAGTTTGGGCGGGAACACTGAAGCTTTCTTT	CASSLGGNTEAFF	.	TRBV27	TRBJ1-1	.
TGTGCCAGCAGCTTGCGGGGCTCCTACAATGAGCAGTTCTTC	CASSLRGSYNEQFF	.	TRBV5-6	TRBJ2-1	.
TGTGCCAGCAGCCAAGATTCTGGGACAGGGAGAACTGAAGCTTTCTTT	CASSQDSGTGRTEAFF	.	TRBV4-2	TRBJ1-1	TRBD1
TGTGCCAGCAGTCCCAGTGGCACCGGGGAGCTGTTTTTT	CASSPSGTGELFF	.	TRBV6-6	TRBJ2-2	.
TGTGCCAGCAGCTTGGAACAGTACTATGGCTACACCTTC	CASSLEQYYGYTF	once	TRBV5-8	TRBJ1-2	.
TGTGCCAGCAGCGTAGGGGCGGCCAGCTCTGGAAACACCATATATTTT	CASSVGAASSGNTIYF	.	TRBV9	TRBJ1-3	.
TGTGCCAGCAGCAGCCGGGACAGGGGCTGCGAGCAGTACTTC	CASSSRDRGCEQYF	.	TRBV21-1	TRBJ2-7	.
TGTGCCAGCAGCCAAGTGGGATCACCCCTCCACTTT	CASSQVGSPLHF	.	TRBV4-2	TRBJ1-6	.
TGTGCCAGCAGCACGGCGGGAGCCGGGGGGGCTGAGCAGTTCTTC	CASSTAGAGGAEQFF	once	TRBV5-6	TRBJ2-1	TRBD2
TGTGCCAGCAGCTTGGGAGTTGACTACGAGCAGTACTTC	CASSLGVDYEQYF	.	TRBV5-6	TRBJ2-7	.
TGTGCCAGCAGCCGATCCGGGACAGGGGGTTACGAGCAGTACTTC	CASSRSGTGGYEQYF	.	TRBV6-5	TRBJ2-7	TRBD1
TGCGCCAGCAGCTTGGTGGGGGCCGGGAACACTGAAGCTTTCTTT	CASSLVGAGNTEAFF	.	TRBV5-1	TRBJ1-1	.